Presented here are 31 T cell receptor beta chains from one specimen sequenced in a study of blood T cell repertoires in COVID-19. The method was immunoSEQ multiplex PCR; TCRdb's version includes in-frame clones alone and lacks a portion of them. The sample yields about 84,000 clones, over 80% seen once. Source material: peripheral blood. Source of these receptors: an elderly woman with acute or convalescent COVID-19.

The chain couples TRBV5-4 to TRBJ2-2, with 9 bases aligning to TRBD2. V shed 5 bases and J 6 bases; nucleotides not matched to a gene: 17. Germline V gene sequence: CDR1 SGHNT, CDR2 YYREEE (reference sequence). This CDR3 spans 18 amino acids. The DNA for the CDR3 is TGTGCCAGCAGACCTGGGACTAGCTCGGATGGACGGGCCGGGGAGCTGTTTTTT. Translating gives CASRPGTSSDGRAGELFF.

This CDR3 reads CASSYGGLAGEQFF. The CDR3 DNA sequence: TGTGCCAGCAGTTACGGTGGCCTAGCGGGGGAGCAGTTCTTC. The rearrangement joins TRBV6-2 or TRBV6-3 to TRBJ2-1; TRBD2 aligns across 9 bases. Unmatched junction bases numbered 6, after V lost 2 bases and J lost 10 bases. This CDR3 comprises 14 residues. The germline V gene encodes CDR1 MNHEY and CDR2 SVGEGT.

Remarks on this clone: The same CDR3 also results from other DNA sequences found in this sample. The chain uses TRBV7-2 and TRBJ2-2; D is perhaps TRBD2 (6 bases). CDR3 length: 14 amino acids. Germline V lookup: CDR1 SGHTA, CDR2 FQGNSA. V was trimmed by 0 bases and J by 5 bases, leaving 7 bases between them. For the CDR3, the DNA is TGTGCCAGCAGCTTAGCGAGCGGGACCGGGGAGCTGTTTTTT. This encodes CASSLASGTGELFF.

The rearrangement joins TRBV4-3 to TRBJ1-2; 8 bases agree with TRBD1. The CDR3 spans 14 residues. J gave up 4 bases and V 2 bases, and 3 bases lay outside the gene matches. Looked up from germline, CDR1 is LGHNA and CDR2 is YSLEER. CDR3 protein: CASSQQTGAYGYTF. The CDR3 nucleotides are TGCGCCAGCAGCCAACAGACAGGGGCCTATGGCTACACCTTC.

This rearrangement joins TRBV7-9 to TRBJ2-3, with D unclear. V was pared by 6 bases and J by 14 bases, with 18 bases between. The CDR3 has 12 amino acids. Looked up from germline, CDR1 is SEHNR and CDR2 is FQNEAQ (reference sequence). The CDR3 DNA follows: TGTGCCAGCAGTCGGGTCCATACCTATGGGTATTTT. Protein sequence: CASSRVHTYGYF.

The chain joins TRBV10-2 to TRBJ2-1, with D maybe TRBD2 (5 bases). With 7 bases removed from V and 3 bases from J, the gap between germline ends came to 10 bases. Germline CDR1 is WSHSY and CDR2 is SAAADI. The CDR3 extends over 13 amino acids. The CDR3 DNA follows: TGCGCCAGCATGCCGGGGTTCTACAATGAGCAGTTCTTC. Protein sequence: CASMPGFYNEQFF.

This rearrangement joins TRBV6-4 to TRBJ2-4; 9 nucleotides agree with TRBD1. This CDR3 has 18 residues. CDR1 is MRHNA and CDR2 is SNTAGT in the germline V gene. The V gene end was trimmed by 4 bases and the J gene end by 1 base; junction bases not matched to a gene: 11. CDR3 DNA sequence: TGTGCCAGCAGTGGCCGGGACAGGGTCAGGTGGGCCAAAAACATTCAGTACTTC. This encodes CASSGRDRVRWAKNIQYF.

CDR3 sequence: CASTDRVNTEAFF. The CDR3 coding sequence is TGTGCCAGCACCGACAGGGTAAACACTGAAGCTTTCTTT. This chain joins TRBV2 and TRBJ1-1; the match to TRBD1 covers 7 bases. This CDR3 spans 13 amino acids. Germline values: CDR1 SNHLY, CDR2 FYNNEI. The ends lost 7 bases at V and 2 bases at J; junction bases unmatched: 4.

The CDR3 sequence: CATSDSSGRASTDTQYF. DNA for the CDR3: TGTGCCACCAGTGATTCCAGCGGGAGGGCCTCGACAGATACGCAGTATTTT. V gene TRBV24-1 combines with J gene TRBJ2-3; 10 bases align to TRBD2. The V gene end was trimmed by 2 bases and the J gene end by 3 bases; junction bases not matched to a gene: 7. This CDR3 is 17 amino acids long. Germline assignment: CDR1 KGHDR and CDR2 SFDVKD.

The chain recombines TRBV27 with TRBJ2-1; 8 bases are shared with TRBD2. CDR1 is MNHEY, CDR2 SMNVEV, per germline (reference sequence). The CDR3 covers 13 residues. Trimming at V came to 5 bases and at J to 8 bases, leaving 5 bases not matched to a gene. The CDR3 spells CASSMTSADEQFF. In DNA, the CDR3 is TGTGCCAGCAGTATGACTAGCGCGGATGAGCAGTTCTTC.

The chain links TRBV28 to TRBJ2-1, with a weak D call TRBD1 (5 bases). V was cut by 6 bases and J by 0 bases, with 9 bases left in between. The CDR3 sequence is 14 residues long. The germline V gene encodes CDR1 MDHEN and CDR2 SYDVKM. The CDR3 is CASRGVGSYNEQFF. The CDR3 DNA sequence: TGTGCCAGCAGAGGGGTTGGCTCCTACAATGAGCAGTTCTTC.

The chain recombines TRBV2 with TRBJ2-1, with TRBD2 matching over 9 bases. This CDR3 comprises 13 residues. The trim removed 10 bases at V and 5 bases at J, leaving 6 bases unmatched. CDR1 and CDR2 from the germline V gene are SNHLY and FYNNEI. CDR3 loop: CATKTSGHNEQFF. CDR3 bases: TGTGCCACCAAGACTAGCGGTCACAATGAGCAGTTCTTC.

The chain joins TRBV28 to TRBJ2-5; unclear D gene. This CDR3 region has 13 residues. CDR1 is MDHEN and CDR2 is SYDVKM in the germline V gene. Trimming took 8 bases from V and 1 from J, leaving 11 bases between them. CDR3 in amino acids: CASGTVAQETQYF. In nucleotides, the CDR3 is TGTGCCAGCGGAACAGTGGCCCAAGAGACCCAGTACTTC.

Here the CDR3 DNA reads TGTGCCAGCAGCACACAGGGGGCTTCCTACGAGCAGTACTTC. The encoded protein is CASSTQGASYEQYF. The chain has TRBV5-8 and TRBJ2-7; TRBD1 matches 9 bases. CDR3 length: 14 residues. Losses at the gene ends were 4 bases for V and 1 base for J; bases not matched to a gene: 3. Germline V gene lookup returns CDR1 SGHTS and CDR2 YDEGEE.

The rearrangement uses TRBV19 and TRBJ1-4, with a possible D match to TRBD1 (6 bases). V lost 6 bases and J 0 bases, leaving 8 bases between the germline ends. The CDR3 runs to 14 residues. Germline V gene sequence: CDR1 LNHDA, CDR2 SQIVND (reference sequence). The CDR3 reads CASSTGSTNEKLFF. The CDR3 nucleotides read TGTGCCAGTAGCACAGGGTCAACTAATGAAAAACTGTTTTTT.

In its sample, this clone was seen a few times. This chain joins TRBV29-1 and TRBJ2-7; weak D call: TRBD2 (5 bases). The ends were cut back, 4 bases at V and 4 bases at J, with 5 bases in the middle. Per germline, CDR1 SQVTM and CDR2 ANQGSEA. This CDR3 contains 10 residues. The CDR3 DNA sequence: TGCAGCGTTGGGGAGTACGAGCAGTACTTC. Protein product: CSVGEYEQYF.

This chain joins TRBV11-2 and TRBJ1-1, with no clear D. The germline V and J ends were trimmed by 3 bases and 0 bases, with 8 bases remaining between them. The CDR3 totals 14 residues. The germline CDR1 and CDR2 sequences are SGHAT and FQNNGV. CDR3 loop: CASSFLLLNTEAFF. Written as DNA, the CDR3 is TGTGCCAGCAGCTTCCTCCTCCTGAACACTGAAGCTTTCTTT.

V and J are TRBV7-2 and TRBJ1-4; 9 bases line up with TRBD1. With 5 bases clipped from V and 7 bases from J, the junction kept 8 bases outside the gene matches. Germline CDR1 SGHTA, CDR2 FQGNSA. The CDR3 contains 15 residues. CDR3 in amino acids: CASSKTGTGSEKLFF. The CDR3, as DNA: TGTGCCAGCAGCAAAACCGGGACAGGGAGTGAAAAACTGTTTTTT.

In nucleotides, the CDR3 is TGTGCCTCCCGACAGGGGCCTAACACCGGGGAGCTGTTTTTT. It codes for CASRQGPNTGELFF. The V call is TRBV7-8, the J call TRBJ2-2; 8 bases are shared with TRBD1. The germline V gene has CDR1 SGHVS and CDR2 FQNEAQ. CDR3 size: 14 residues. The V segment lost 11 bases and the J segment 2 bases; nucleotides outside the gene matches: 7.

This clone was recorded a few times. The chain employs TRBV4-2 and TRBJ2-7, with 9 bases identical to TRBD2. Germline CDR1 and CDR2: LGHNA and YNFKEQ. This CDR3 comprises 17 residues. V was clipped by 0 bases and J by 2 bases; unmatched bases: 8. CDR3 DNA sequence: TGTGCCAGCAGCCAAGACTCGGGTAGCGGGGGAACCTACGAGCAGTACTTC. Translation gives CASSQDSGSGGTYEQYF.

V and J are TRBV27 and TRBJ2-5; D remains unclear. This CDR3 spans 15 amino acids. CDR1 and CDR2 (germline): MNHEY, SMNVEV (reference sequence). V lost 5 bases and J lost 0, with 13 bases in between. The CDR3 loop reads CASSPVFSYQETQYF. The CDR3 DNA follows: TGTGCCAGCAGTCCCGTATTTTCCTACCAAGAGACCCAGTACTTC.

This rearrangement joins TRBV10-3 to TRBJ2-2; weak D call: TRBD2 (6 bases). V was cut by 9 bases and J by 2 bases, with 13 bases left in between. Germline-derived CDR1 and CDR2 are ENHRY and SYGVKD. The CDR3 contains 14 residues. The CDR3 sequence is CAIAGTLNTGELFF. The CDR3 bases are TGTGCCATAGCCGGGACTTTAAACACCGGGGAGCTGTTTTTT.

The J gene is TRBJ1-5, the V gene TRBV6-5; 7 positions match TRBD1. The V and J ends lost 7 bases and 6 bases, in that order; junction bases with no gene match: 12. This CDR3 is built from 15 residues. The germline V gene encodes CDR1 MNHEY and CDR2 SVGAGI. CDR3 region: CASTFDRDGGQPQHF. CDR3 bases: TGTGCCAGCACCTTCGACAGGGACGGGGGTCAGCCCCAGCATTTT.

The chain carries TRBV10-3 and TRBJ2-3; TRBD2 aligns across 12 bases. The CDR3 contains 16 residues. CDR1 is ENHRY and CDR2 is SYGVKD in the germline V gene. With 7 bases clipped from V and 2 bases from J, the junction kept 7 bases outside the gene matches. The CDR3 nucleotides are TGTGCCATCACACCCCGACTAGCGGGAGCCACAGATACGCAGTATTTT. It encodes CAITPRLAGATDTQYF.

The chain has TRBV25-1 and TRBJ2-7; TRBD1 matches 10 bases. The J segment lost 7 bases and the V segment lost 7 bases, leaving 13 bases of the junction unmatched. The CDR3 has 15 amino acids. CDR1 and CDR2 (germline): MGHDK, SYGVNS. CDR3 sequence: CASIQTGTGALEQYF. CDR3 bases: TGTGCCAGCATCCAGACGGGGACAGGGGCCTTGGAGCAGTACTTC.

The chain has TRBV11-1 and TRBJ1-5, with unresolved D. The CDR3 has 15 amino acids. The ends were cut back, 2 bases at V and 3 bases at J, with 11 bases in the middle. Germline CDR1 SGHAT, CDR2 FQDESV (reference sequence). The CDR3 bases are TGTGCCAGCAGCTTATTAGAGCAGGCCAATCAGCCCCAGCATTTT. Amino acid sequence: CASSLLEQANQPQHF.

The rearrangement uses TRBV2 and TRBJ2-3; 9 bases align to TRBD2. CDR1 and CDR2 (germline): SNHLY, FYNNEI. V shed 8 bases and J 4 bases; nucleotides not matched to a gene: 7. This CDR3 is 14 amino acids long. The CDR3 bases are TGTGCCAGCCTTAGCGGGAGAGCTGCAGATACGCAGTATTTT. It is translated as CASLSGRAADTQYF.

Worth noting for this clone: The sample holds other DNA sequences that translate to the same CDR3. V usage is TRBV29-1 and J usage is TRBJ1-1; 7 bases align to TRBD1. This CDR3 spans 13 amino acids. Germline values: CDR1 SQVTM, CDR2 ANQGSEA. The J segment lost 2 bases and the V segment lost 5 bases, leaving 5 bases of the junction unmatched. The CDR3 here is CSVTGQLNTEAFF. The DNA of the CDR3 is TGCAGCGTTACGGGACAGCTTAACACTGAAGCTTTCTTT.

This clone occurred once. The chain recombines TRBV5-4 with TRBJ2-3, with TRBD2 matching over 9 bases. CDR3 size: 16 residues. V was pared by 4 bases and J by 4 bases, with 10 bases of the junction left unmatched. The germline gives CDR1 SGHNT, CDR2 YYREEE (reference sequence). Here the CDR3 reads CASSPPGGRASDTQYF. CDR3 coding DNA: TGTGCCAGCAGCCCCCCGGGCGGGAGGGCCTCAGATACGCAGTATTTT.

The chain has TRBV18 and TRBJ1-4, with 7 bases fitting TRBD1. The germline gives CDR1 KGHSH, CDR2 LQKENI. The trim removed 6 bases at V and 0 bases at J, leaving 4 bases unmatched. The CDR3 is 15 residues long. The CDR3 spells CASSKGAPTNEKLFF. The CDR3 DNA sequence: TGTGCCAGCTCGAAGGGGGCCCCAACTAATGAAAAACTGTTTTTT.

The chain joins TRBV19 to TRBJ2-3; 9 nucleotides line up with TRBD2. V was pared by 5 bases and J by 5 bases, with 8 bases of the junction left unmatched. Germline loops: CDR1 LNHDA, CDR2 SQIVND (reference sequence). CDR3 length equals 15 residues. Here the CDR3 reads CASSSLAGSGDTQYF. CDR3 sequence (DNA): TGTGCCAGTAGTTCTCTAGCGGGAAGTGGAGATACGCAGTATTTT.